This TCR beta chain emerged from a study of CD8 T cells in Susac syndrome. When the RNA was reverse transcribed, random hexamers were used with an input of about 0.45 to 1 ug. TCRdb itself ran the immunoSEQ multiplex PCR reads through MiXCR, one entry per CDR3 protein. The sample contains some 80,000 distinct CDR3 sequences, 94% of which appear only once. Turning to this clonotype: At one end the junction does not follow the germline gene, possibly because of a read error.

This sequence originates from a human donor in good health. The sample comprised CD8+ T cells from PBMCs.

The CDR3 region has the DNA TGTGCCAGCAGCTTAAATCGTGGAGCGGGGGAGTTC. Its translation is CASSLNRGAGEF. This chain links TRBV7-2 with TRBJ2-7, with TRBD2 matching 8 bases. The germline gives CDR1 SGHTA, CDR2 FQGNSA. The CDR3 covers 12 residues.